A single sample gave rise to the 14 T cell receptor beta chains below, sequenced in a study of cytomegalovirus exposure and HLA in healthy donors. Both 60 Vbeta primers and 13 Jbeta primers went into the PCR. Generated by immunoSEQ multiplex PCR, the TCRdb table keeps only in-frame clones and is missing some. Here the sample spans under 200,000 clones, about 86% being singletons. Source material: PBMCs. The receptors stem from a woman younger than 35 in good health and CMV-seropositive.

The chain couples TRBV20-1 to TRBJ2-3; no clear D. CDR3 length: 11 amino acids. V dropped 7 bases and J dropped 2 bases, with 7 bases sitting between them. Germline V lookup: CDR1 DFQATT, CDR2 SNEGSKA (reference sequence). CDR3 amino acids: CSGGLTDTQYF. The CDR3 DNA follows: TGCAGTGGTGGCCTCACAGATACGCAGTATTTT.

V gene TRBV11-2 combines with J gene TRBJ1-6; D call uncertain. CDR1 is SGHAT, CDR2 FQNNGV, per germline. The V and J ends lost 2 bases and 10 bases respectively, with 15 bases between them. The CDR3 length is 15 residues. The chain's CDR3 is CASSLRISGVSPLHF. CDR3 coding DNA: TGTGCCAGCAGCTTAAGGATCTCCGGGGTCTCACCCCTCCACTTT.

This chain connects TRBV5-1 to TRBJ2-2, with D possibly being TRBD1 (6 bases). The CDR3 runs to 14 residues. V lost 0 bases to trimming and J lost 4 bases, with 7 bases between them. Germline assignment: CDR1 SGHRS and CDR2 YFSETQ. DNA of the CDR3: TGCGCCAGCAGCTTGGGGACAGTCACCGGGGAGCTGTTTTTT. Translation: CASSLGTVTGELFF.

The J gene is TRBJ2-2, the V gene TRBV6-6; 7 bases match TRBD1. The V gene's germline CDR1 is MNHNY and CDR2 SVGAGI (reference sequence). The CDR3 extends over 15 amino acids. Unmatched junction bases numbered 5, after V lost 6 bases and J lost 1 base. CDR3 region: CASRSGQKNTGELFF. CDR3 DNA sequence: TGTGCCAGCAGATCGGGACAGAAGAACACCGGGGAGCTGTTTTTT.

The V gene is TRBV30, the J gene TRBJ2-3, with 9 bases fitting TRBD1. With 0 bases clipped from V and 4 bases from J, the junction kept 11 bases outside the gene matches. The CDR3 length is 17 residues. Germline loops: CDR1 GTSNPN, CDR2 SVGIG (reference sequence). This chain's CDR3 is CAWSVLRGNRGPDTQYF. CDR3 sequence (DNA): TGTGCCTGGAGTGTACTGCGGGGAAACAGGGGGCCAGATACGCAGTATTTT.

V usage is TRBV2 and J usage is TRBJ2-2; D uncertain. Germline lookup yields CDR1 SNHLY and CDR2 FYNNEI. Trimming pared 6 bases from V and 2 bases from J, leaving 4 bases between. This CDR3 region has 12 residues. CDR3 residues: CASSTNTGELFF. CDR3 coding DNA: TGTGCCAGCAGCACAAACACCGGGGAGCTGTTTTTT.

This clone was seen a single time. The V and J genes are TRBV7-2 and TRBJ2-3; 8 positions agree with TRBD2. With V trimmed by 10 bases and J by 1 base, 16 bases remained unmatched. CDR1 and CDR2 from the germline V gene are SGHTA and FQGNSA. This CDR3 comprises 17 residues. CDR3 bases: TGTGCCATCTCCCGCCCAGCGGGGGTACTTCGCACAGATACGCAGTATTTT. Protein sequence: CAISRPAGVLRTDTQYF.

The chain recombines TRBV14 with TRBJ2-5, with 7 bases lining up with TRBD2. V dropped 4 bases and J dropped 2; count of bases not matched to a gene: 1. The CDR3 has 13 residues. CDR1 and CDR2 from the germline V gene are SGHDN and FVKESK. This CDR3 is CASSRTSQETQYF. The DNA for the CDR3 is TGTGCCAGCAGCCGGACTAGTCAAGAGACCCAGTACTTC.

This clone was recorded once. This chain links TRBV5-1 with TRBJ2-3; D unclear. V lost 4 bases, J lost 2 bases, and 14 bases lay in between. Germline V gives CDR1 SGHRS, CDR2 YFSETQ. This CDR3 is built from 15 residues. As DNA, the CDR3 is TGCGCCAGCAGCCCCGAGTGGTATCCCACAGATACGCAGTATTTT. Translating gives CASSPEWYPTDTQYF.

The chain recombines TRBV9 with TRBJ1-5; D perhaps matches TRBD1 (6 bases). Trimming removed 4 bases at V and 6 bases at J, with 17 bases between. CDR1 SGDLS and CDR2 YYNGEE come from the germline V gene. The length of the CDR3 is 15 residues. CDR3 sequence (DNA): TGTGCCAGCAGCTACTCGGGACACCAGGGTCAGCCCCAGCATTTT. Amino acid sequence: CASSYSGHQGQPQHF.

The rearrangement joins TRBV18 to TRBJ2-1; no clear D. Germline V gives CDR1 KGHSH, CDR2 LQKENI. V lost 6 bases, J lost 1 base, and 19 bases lay in between. The CDR3 totals 17 residues. The CDR3 DNA sequence: TGTGCCAGCTCCCCGCGGAGACGGAGCGATTCCTACAATGAGCAGTTCTTC. Translated, it gives CASSPRRRSDSYNEQFF. Based on the CDR3 plus reference TRBV18 and TRBJ2-1, the full variable domain is NAGVMQNPRHLVRRRGQEARLRCSPMKGHSHVYWYRQLPEEGLKFMVYLQKENIIDESGMPKERFSAEFPKEGPSILRIQQVVRGDSAAYFCASSPRRRSDSYNEQFFGPGTRLTVL.

The DNA of the CDR3 is TGTGCCAGCAGCTTAGAGGGGCCGGACACTGGAACCTTC. It codes for CASSLEGPDTGTF. The V and J genes are TRBV7-9 and TRBJ1-2; perhaps TRBD1 as D (5 bases). From germline, CDR1 is SEHNR and CDR2 FQNEAQ (reference sequence). V lost 1 base and J 14 bases, leaving 17 bases between the germline ends. The CDR3 loop spans 13 amino acids.

The chain has TRBV15 and TRBJ2-1; D perhaps matches TRBD2 (5 bases). The ends were cut back, 1 base at V and 8 bases at J, with 15 bases in the middle. Germline V gives CDR1 LNHNV, CDR2 YYDKDF (reference sequence). This CDR3 has 15 residues. CDR3 amino acids: CATSRGGISVDEQFF. DNA for the CDR3: TGTGCCACCAGCAGAGGTGGTATTAGCGTCGATGAGCAGTTCTTC.

The V and J genes are TRBV25-1 and TRBJ2-2; 9 nucleotides agree with TRBD2. Germline V gene lookup returns CDR1 MGHDK and CDR2 SYGVNS. This CDR3 has 16 amino acids. V lost 3 bases to trimming and J lost 9 bases; unmatched junction nucleotides: 11. In DNA, the CDR3 is TGTGCCAGCAGTGATGTGGGACTAGCCGGTATCAGGGAGCTGTTTTTT. It translates to CASSDVGLAGIRELFF.